These T cell receptor beta chains were read from a single sample in a study of cytomegalovirus exposure and HLA in healthy donors. Measured with immunoSEQ multiplex PCR; TCRdb has only the in-frame clones, and not every one. The table records 90,000 to 150,000 clones, about 78% of them present only once. Sequenced: PBMCs. These receptor sequences come from a woman in her thirties or forties in good health and CMV-seropositive. The CDR3 runs from the conserved cysteine through the conserved F or W. The D gene is left open where the match is weak. Expanded clones are given a class, and other clones once, few, many or no size at all.

abundance	j_gene	d_gene	v_gene	CDR3aa	CDR3nt
once	TRBJ2-1	-	TRBV25-1	CASSEGRGSYNEQFF	TGTGCCAGCAGTGAAGGCAGGGGCTCCTACAATGAGCAGTTCTTC
-	TRBJ1-3	-	TRBV7-2	CASSPDLQTLHSGNTIYF	TGTGCCAGCAGCCCTGATTTACAGACACTGCACTCTGGAAACACCATATATTTT
-	TRBJ2-7	-	TRBV30	CAFMGGRTRYEQYF	TGTGCCTTTATGGGGGGACGGACACGCTACGAGCAGTACTTC
-	TRBJ2-5	TRBD1	TRBV7-2	CASSLRGGQGFGTQYF	TGTGCCAGCAGCTTAAGAGGGGGACAGGGGTTTGGGACCCAGTACTTC
-	TRBJ2-2	TRBD2	TRBV5-1	CASSSGLNTGELFF	TGCGCCAGTTCTAGCGGCCTGAACACCGGGGAGCTGTTTTTT
-	TRBJ2-1	TRBD1	TRBV25-1	CASSEPRTGDNEQFF	TGTGCCAGCAGTGAACCGAGGACAGGGGATAATGAGCAGTTCTTC
-	TRBJ1-2	-	TRBV30	CAGPRGGNYGYTF	TGTGCCGGCCCCCGGGGGGGAAACTATGGCTACACCTTC
-	TRBJ1-5	-	TRBV5-1	CASSYSGSTYQPQHF	TGCGCCAGCAGCTACAGCGGCAGTACTTATCAGCCCCAGCATTTT
-	TRBJ2-6	TRBD1	TRBV19	CASSGQGTPSGANVLTF	TGTGCCAGTAGCGGACAGGGGACCCCCTCTGGGGCCAACGTCCTGACTTTC
-	TRBJ2-5	TRBD2	TRBV2	CASRRGAGETQYF	TGTGCCAGCAGGCGGGGGGCGGGAGAGACCCAGTACTTC
-	TRBJ1-4	-	TRBV9	CASSFRRETNEKLFF	TGTGCCAGCAGCTTCCGGCGGGAGACTAATGAAAAACTGTTTTTT
-	TRBJ1-2	-	TRBV6-1	CASSAPQTGTGYGYTF	TGTGCCAGCAGTGCGCCTCAAACAGGGACCGGCTATGGCTACACCTTC
-	TRBJ1-1	TRBD1	TRBV7-9	CASSFGQGEAEAFF	TGTGCCAGCAGCTTCGGACAGGGGGAAGCTGAAGCTTTCTTT
-	TRBJ1-2	TRBD1	TRBV6-5	CASSYRDRGNYGYTF	TGTGCCAGCAGTTACCGGGACAGGGGGAACTATGGCTACACCTTC
-	TRBJ2-7	TRBD1	TRBV5-4	CASSTSGLTGGYEQYF	TGTGCCAGCAGCACCTCGGGTTTAACAGGGGGCTACGAGCAGTACTTC
-	TRBJ2-1	-	TRBV7-7	CASSIHEIAAEQFF	TGTGCCAGCAGCATCCACGAGATTGCGGCGGAGCAGTTCTTC
-	TRBJ2-2	TRBD2	TRBV9	CASTPQAGGRGELFF	TGTGCCAGCACCCCCCAAGCGGGGGGGCGAGGGGAGCTGTTTTTT
-	TRBJ2-7	TRBD1	TRBV2	CASSRDRGPLEQYF	TGTGCCAGCAGCCGGGACAGGGGGCCTCTCGAGCAGTACTTC
few	TRBJ2-1	-	TRBV5-1	CASSLVFEQFF	TGCGCCAGCAGCTTGGTCTTTGAGCAGTTCTTC
-	TRBJ2-3	TRBD1	TRBV6-1	CASSGHRGLTDTQYF	TGTGCCAGCAGTGGCCACAGGGGGCTCACAGATACGCAGTATTTT
-	TRBJ2-2	-	TRBV5-1	CASSLTGSTGELFF	TGCGCCAGCAGCTTGACAGGGTCCACCGGGGAGCTGTTTTTT